Shown below are 26 T cell receptor beta chains from a single sample sequenced in a study of regulatory T cells in long-lasting Graves disease. Noted time point: persistent/refractory GD, antithyroid drugs over 5 years with positive TRAb. The TCR library was made from RNA that had been extracted from PBMCs in TRIzol. CDR3 regions were amplified by Arm-PCR using iRepertoire HTBI primers to build TCR beta libraries. MiXCR was run by TCRdb on the multiplex PCR reads, yielding one entry per CDR3 protein. The data show approximately 470,000 distinct CDR3 sequences, roughly 20% seen once. The sequencing here drew on peripheral blood mononuclear cells (PBMCs), taken when the disease was refractory, from a patient treated with antithyroid drugs. Receptors were obtained from a female donor with Graves disease.

This clonotype showed up many times. The CDR3 sequence: CASSLTSAYNEQFF. The CDR3 bases are TGTGCCAGCAGCCTGACTAGCGCCTACAATGAGCAGTTCTTC. The chain recombines TRBV12-3 or TRBV12-4 with TRBJ2-1; 8 bases match TRBD2. This CDR3 is 14 amino acids long. Trimming removed 6 bases from V and 2 bases from J; junction bases left unmatched: 3.

This clonotype has at least ten counts. This chain links TRBV7-9 with TRBJ1-1, with D possibly TRBD1 on 6 matching bases. Trimming took off 6 bases at V and 2 bases at J, with 13 bases between the two ends. CDR1 is SEHNR, CDR2 FQNEAQ, per germline (reference sequence). The length of the CDR3 is 14 residues. In nucleotides, the CDR3 is TGTGCCAGCAGTTTGTTAGGGGGAAACACTGAAGCTTTCTTT. Translated: CASSLLGGNTEAFF.

This chain links TRBV7-9 with TRBJ1-1; D gene ambiguous. V lost 1 base and J 6 bases, leaving 3 bases between the germline ends. Germline V gene lookup returns CDR1 SEHNR and CDR2 FQNEAQ (reference sequence). CDR3 size: 11 residues. DNA of the CDR3: TGTGCCAGCAGCTTAGTAGCTGAAGCTTTCTTT. Translating it yields CASSLVAEAFF.

This clonotype came up a few times. The chain combines TRBV19 with TRBJ2-7; D remains ambiguous. The V gene lost 7 bases and the J gene lost 0 bases, with 16 bases spanning the gap. The CDR3 extends over 15 amino acids. The germline gives CDR1 LNHDA, CDR2 SQIVND (reference sequence). As DNA, the CDR3 is TGTGCCAGTATTGGTTCGGAGTTGAGCTCCTACGAGCAGTACTTC. Protein: CASIGSELSSYEQYF.

This clonotype turned up a few times. The rearrangement uses TRBV6-1 and TRBJ1-5, with D uncertain. Germline-derived CDR1 and CDR2 are MNHNS and SASEGT. Trimming took off 7 bases at V and 5 bases at J, with 18 bases between the two ends. The CDR3 sequence is 15 residues long. Here the CDR3 DNA reads TGTGCCAGCATATCCCTGGGCCCGCCGTATCAGCCCCAGCATTTT. This codes for CASISLGPPYQPQHF.

In this sample, this clonotype turned up a few times. The gene calls are TRBV7-2 and TRBJ1-5; D ambiguous. The CDR3 totals 16 residues. Germline CDR1 reads SGHTA; CDR2 reads FQGNSA. V lost 1 base and J 2 bases, leaving 12 bases between the germline ends. The chain's CDR3 is CASSLGEGLRNQPQHF. CDR3 DNA sequence: TGTGCCAGCAGCTTAGGGGAGGGTCTGCGCAATCAGCCCCAGCATTTT.

The chain combines TRBV5-1 with TRBJ1-2, with D perhaps TRBD1 (5 bases). The ends were cut back, 4 bases at V and 0 bases at J, with 13 bases in the middle. CDR1 and CDR2 from the germline V gene are SGHRS and YFSETQ. This CDR3 contains 15 residues. The DNA for the CDR3 is TGCGCCAGCAGCCTCGAGGGGTCATCTAACTATGGCTACACCTTC. Its protein is CASSLEGSSNYGYTF.

The table lists this clonotype with a count of one. The chain employs TRBV7-2 and TRBJ2-7; TRBD2 matches 8 bases. This CDR3 has 14 residues. The V and J ends lost 0 bases and 5 bases, in that order; junction bases with no gene match: 3. Germline CDR1 SGHTA, CDR2 FQGNSA. In DNA, the CDR3 is TGTGCCAGCAGCTTAGCAGCGGGAGAAGACGAGCAGTACTTC. Protein product: CASSLAAGEDEQYF.

This clonotype was seen repeatedly, ten times or more. The V and J genes are TRBV5-1 and TRBJ2-5, with 9 bases fitting TRBD1. In germline, CDR1 is SGHRS, CDR2 YFSETQ. This CDR3 has 16 amino acids. After removal of 0 bases from V and 8 bases from J, the junction contained 11 bases not matched to a gene. The CDR3 here is CASSLVGQGRIGTQYF. DNA for the CDR3: TGCGCCAGCAGCTTGGTAGGACAGGGGAGGATCGGTACCCAGTACTTC.

This clonotype was seen a handful of times. V is TRBV5-1 and J is TRBJ2-2; 7 bases fit TRBD1. The germline V gene has CDR1 SGHRS and CDR2 YFSETQ. The CDR3 runs to 16 residues. The V gene end was trimmed by 3 bases and the J gene end by 6 bases; junction bases not matched to a gene: 11. CDR3: CASSSKRQGRAGELFF. The DNA for the CDR3 is TGCGCCAGCAGCTCGAAGAGACAGGGTAGAGCCGGGGAGCTGTTTTTT.

This clonotype was counted between two and nine times. The chain links TRBV29-1 to TRBJ2-7; 10 nucleotides align to TRBD1. J gave up 1 base and V 7 bases, and 10 bases lay outside the gene matches. The CDR3 totals 15 residues. Germline CDR1 and CDR2: SQVTM and ANQGSEA. Here the CDR3 reads CSAWAGDRGSYEQYF. The CDR3 DNA reads TGCAGCGCGTGGGCAGGGGACAGGGGATCCTACGAGCAGTACTTC.

This clonotype has a count of ten or more. The chain carries TRBV7-2 and TRBJ2-1, with 14 positions matching TRBD2. Unmatched junction bases numbered 3, after V lost 2 bases and J lost 9 bases. The CDR3 sequence is 15 residues long. Germline V gene data show CDR1 as SGHTA and CDR2 as FQGNSA. The CDR3, as DNA: TGTGCCAGCAGCTTACAAGGGACTAGCGGGGGTGAGCAGTTCTTC. The encoded protein is CASSLQGTSGGEQFF.

This clonotype was counted ten times or more. This chain uses TRBV3-1 with TRBJ1-1, with D tentatively TRBD1 (5 bases). Trimming shortened V by 6 bases and J by 5 bases, and 13 bases separated the two germline ends. CDR3 length: 13 residues. Germline-derived CDR1 and CDR2 are LGHDT and YNNKEL (reference sequence). The CDR3 nucleotides read TGTGCCAGCAGTACGGGGGTAGGAACTGAAGCTTTCTTT. It codes for CASSTGVGTEAFF.

This clonotype was detected ten times or more. J is TRBJ1-2 and V is TRBV18, with 9 bases fitting TRBD1. Germline V gene sequence: CDR1 KGHSH, CDR2 LQKENI. The CDR3 has 17 amino acids. Trimming at V came to 2 bases and at J to 3 bases, leaving 10 bases not matched to a gene. The CDR3 DNA reads as TGTGCCAGCTCACCAAAGACCGGGACAGGGTCCTACTATGGCTACACCTTC. It encodes CASSPKTGTGSYYGYTF.

This clonotype has ten or more counts. The chain links TRBV7-9 to TRBJ2-7; 9 bases are shared with TRBD2. J was trimmed by 0 bases and V by 5 bases; bases with no gene match: 8. CDR1 is SEHNR, CDR2 FQNEAQ, per germline (reference sequence). The CDR3 consists of 16 residues. The CDR3 DNA follows: TGTGCCAGCAGCGCTCGACTAGCGGAAAGCTCCTACGAGCAGTACTTC. Protein product: CASSARLAESSYEQYF.

This clonotype was counted at least ten times. This chain uses TRBV7-2 with TRBJ1-1; 7 bases are shared with TRBD1. V shed 5 bases, J shed 8 bases, and the junction held 8 bases outside the gene matches. The CDR3 runs to 13 residues. Germline V gene sequence: CDR1 SGHTA, CDR2 FQGNSA. For the CDR3, the DNA is TGTGCCAGCAGCCCCCGTGTAGGGGGCGAAGCTTTCTTT. This sequence encodes CASSPRVGGEAFF.

The chain couples TRBV13 to TRBJ2-2; a weak D match, TRBD1 (5 bases). This CDR3 contains 15 residues. V lost 5 bases and J 1 base, leaving 11 bases between the germline ends. CDR1 and CDR2 (germline): PRHDT, FYEKMQ (reference sequence). The CDR3, as DNA: TGTGCCAGCAGCCCCAGGGTCGGGAACACCGGGGAGCTGTTTTTT. It encodes CASSPRVGNTGELFF.

This clonotype was detected ten times or more. The genes are TRBV6-1 and TRBJ2-7, with TRBD1 as a possible D gene (6 bases). Germline lookup yields CDR1 MNHNS and CDR2 SASEGT. The CDR3 consists of 14 residues. Trimming cost V 4 bases and J 3 bases, with 13 bases left between them. The CDR3 here is CASSAPGQGYEQYF. The CDR3 nucleotides read TGTGCCAGCAGTGCACCGGGACAAGGCTACGAGCAGTACTTC.

This clonotype was seen many times. V and J are TRBV28 and TRBJ1-4; D is unresolved. The CDR3 sequence is 15 residues long. V was trimmed by 6 bases and J by 5 bases, leaving 16 bases between them. In germline, CDR1 is MDHEN, CDR2 SYDVKM. The CDR3 spells CASSPTLKKNEKLFF. CDR3 DNA: TGTGCCAGCAGCCCTACCTTGAAGAAGAATGAAAAACTGTTTTTT.

There are many counts of this clonotype. This rearrangement joins TRBV29-1 to TRBJ1-2, with 8 bases that match TRBD1. The CDR3 consists of 12 residues. Per the germline V gene, CDR1 is SQVTM and CDR2 is ANQGSEA. V shed 2 bases and J 6 bases; nucleotides not matched to a gene: 2. The CDR3 DNA is TGCAGCGTTGAACACAGGGGGGATGGCTACACCTTC. Encoded protein: CSVEHRGDGYTF.

In its sample, this clonotype was seen many times. The gene calls are TRBV6-1 and TRBJ2-7; D is ambiguous. Germline values: CDR1 MNHNS, CDR2 SASEGT. The V gene lost 6 bases and the J gene lost 8 bases, with 14 bases spanning the gap. The CDR3 is 12 residues long. This CDR3 reads CASSAVRSQQYF. CDR3 in DNA: TGTGCCAGCAGCGCCGTACGGTCGCAGCAGTACTTC.

In this sample, this clonotype turned up many times. The rearrangement links TRBV7-9 to TRBJ1-1; no definite D call. Trimming removed 5 bases from V and 0 bases from J, with 13 bases in between. Germline loops: CDR1 SEHNR, CDR2 FQNEAQ (reference sequence). The CDR3 has 15 amino acids. The CDR3 reads CASSPIWGMNTEAFF. The CDR3 nucleotides read TGTGCCAGCAGCCCCATTTGGGGAATGAACACTGAAGCTTTCTTT.

This clonotype has more than one count but fewer than ten. CDR3 sequence reads: CASRKGSLNTGELFF. The DNA of the CDR3 is TGTGCCAGCAGGAAAGGGTCCCTGAACACCGGGGAGCTGTTTTTT. This chain links TRBV7-2 with TRBJ2-2; D uncertain. With 6 bases removed from V and 1 base from J, the gap between germline ends came to 12 bases. This CDR3 comprises 15 residues. The germline gives CDR1 SGHTA, CDR2 FQGNSA. The whole variable domain, filled in from reference TRBV7-2 and TRBJ2-2, reads GAGVSQSPSNKVTEKGKDVELRCDPISGHTALYWYRQSLGQGLEFLIYFQGNSAPDKSGLPSDRFSAERTGGSVSTLTIQRTQQEDSAVYLCASRKGSLNTGELFFGEGSRLTVL.

Only a few counts were recorded for this clonotype. The rearrangement links TRBV6-1 to TRBJ1-1; tentative D call: TRBD1 (5 bases). The V gene's germline CDR1 is MNHNS and CDR2 SASEGT. The germline V and J ends were trimmed by 6 bases and 1 base, with 15 bases remaining between them. This CDR3 spans 15 amino acids. CDR3 in amino acids: CASRRGRRENTEAFF. Written as DNA, the CDR3 is TGTGCCAGCAGGAGGGGTCGCAGGGAGAACACTGAAGCTTTCTTT.

This clonotype appeared many times. The gene calls are TRBV28 and TRBJ2-7, with D hard to call. The germline V gene has CDR1 MDHEN and CDR2 SYDVKM. The CDR3 runs 13 residues. Trimming shortened V by 3 bases and J by 0 bases, and 6 bases separated the two germline ends. This CDR3 reads CASSFPASYEQYF. In DNA form, the CDR3 reads TGTGCCAGCAGTTTCCCGGCCTCCTACGAGCAGTACTTC. Variable domain in full (rest from reference TRBV28 and TRBJ2-7): DVKVTQSSRYLVKRTGEKVFLECVQDMDHENMFWYRQDPGLGLRLIYFSYDVKMKEKGDIPEGYSVSREKKERFSLILESASTNQTSMYLCASSFPASYEQYFGPGTRLTVT.

The rearrangement joins TRBV13 to TRBJ2-7, with D possibly being TRBD1 (7 bases). Per the germline V gene, CDR1 is PRHDT and CDR2 is FYEKMQ (reference sequence). With 5 bases removed from V and 2 bases from J, the gap between germline ends came to 13 bases. The CDR3 is 14 residues long. The CDR3 region is CASSQGGRTYEQYF. The CDR3 coding sequence is TGTGCCAGCAGCCAGGGGGGTCGTACCTACGAGCAGTACTTC.